This TCR beta chain was obtained from a study of early T cells in non-severe SARS-CoV-2 infection. Study-wide context: Sequenced material consisted of bulk RNA (from unsorted whole blood), and chains were unpaired.

Individual cDNA molecules received unique molecular identifiers. In TCRdb, the 5' RACE reads were re-called with MiXCR into one record per CDR3 protein. The data contain more than 85,000 distinct CDR3 sequences, roughly 17% of them singletons. This clonotype came up a few times. Its specificity is not known. The V segment lost 5 bases and the J segment 5 bases; nucleotides outside the gene matches: 2. Germline V lookup: CDR1 MDHEN, CDR2 SYDVKM. This CDR3 has 12 amino acids. General study results and limits: Database matching using VDJdb favored anti-spike CD8 responses, with private and CD4 specificities left missing.

The rearrangement links TRBV28 to TRBJ1-2; 7 bases are a match to TRBD1. This TCR was sampled from an adult who was a healthcare worker with PCR-confirmed SARS-CoV-2 infection or an uninfected control (not recorded which). Specimen: whole blood. The CDR3 sequence: CASSQGVYGYTF. For the CDR3, the DNA is TGTGCCAGCAGTCAGGGGGTTTATGGCTACACCTTC.